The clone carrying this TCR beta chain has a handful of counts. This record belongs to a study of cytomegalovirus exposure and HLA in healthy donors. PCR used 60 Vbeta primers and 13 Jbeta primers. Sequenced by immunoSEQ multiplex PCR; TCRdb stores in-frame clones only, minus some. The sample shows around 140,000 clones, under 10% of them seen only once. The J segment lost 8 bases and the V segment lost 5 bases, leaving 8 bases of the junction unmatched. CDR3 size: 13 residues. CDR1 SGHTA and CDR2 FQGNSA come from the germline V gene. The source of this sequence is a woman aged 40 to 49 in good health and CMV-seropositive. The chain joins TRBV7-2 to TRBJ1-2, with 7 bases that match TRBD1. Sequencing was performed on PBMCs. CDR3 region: CASSADRVGGYTF. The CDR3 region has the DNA TGTGCCAGCAGCGCCGACAGGGTGGGAGGCTACACCTTC.